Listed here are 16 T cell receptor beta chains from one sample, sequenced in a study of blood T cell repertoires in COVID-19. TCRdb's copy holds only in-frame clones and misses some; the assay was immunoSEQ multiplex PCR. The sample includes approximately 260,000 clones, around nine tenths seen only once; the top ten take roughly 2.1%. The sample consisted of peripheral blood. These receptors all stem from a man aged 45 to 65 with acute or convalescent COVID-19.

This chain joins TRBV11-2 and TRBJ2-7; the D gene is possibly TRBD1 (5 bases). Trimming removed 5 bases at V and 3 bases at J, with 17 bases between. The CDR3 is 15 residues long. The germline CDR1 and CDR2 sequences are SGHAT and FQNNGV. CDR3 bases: TGTGCCAGCAGCGCCAGTCCGACAGCTGACTACGAGCAGTACTTC. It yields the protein CASSASPTADYEQYF.

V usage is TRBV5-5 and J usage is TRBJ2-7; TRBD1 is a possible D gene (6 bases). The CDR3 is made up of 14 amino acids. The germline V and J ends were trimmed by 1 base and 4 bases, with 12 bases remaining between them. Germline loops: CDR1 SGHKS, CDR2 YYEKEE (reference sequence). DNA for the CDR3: TGTGCCAGCAGCTTGACCGGGACAAAGTACGAGCAGTACTTC. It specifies CASSLTGTKYEQYF. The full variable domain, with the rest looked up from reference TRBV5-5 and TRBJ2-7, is DAGVTQSPTHLIKTRGQQVTLRCSPISGHKSVSWYQQVLGQGPQFIFQYYEKEERGRGNFPDRFSARQFPNYSSELNVNALLLGDSALYLCASSLTGTKYEQYFGPGTRLTVT.

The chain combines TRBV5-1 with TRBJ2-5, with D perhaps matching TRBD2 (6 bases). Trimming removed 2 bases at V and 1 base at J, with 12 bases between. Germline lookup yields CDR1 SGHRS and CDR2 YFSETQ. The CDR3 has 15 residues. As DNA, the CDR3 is TGCGCCAGCAGCTTTAATGTGGGGGGCCAAGAGACCCAGTACTTC. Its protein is CASSFNVGGQETQYF.

CDR3: CATGEGGGPDWNTEAFF. The DNA for the CDR3 is TGTGCCACAGGGGAGGGGGGCGGCCCCGACTGGAACACTGAAGCTTTCTTT. V usage is TRBV10-3 and J usage is TRBJ1-1, with D possibly matching TRBD1 (6 bases). V gave up 10 bases and J gave up 1 base, with 25 bases separating them. The CDR3 spans 17 residues. CDR1 is ENHRY, CDR2 SYGVKD, per germline.

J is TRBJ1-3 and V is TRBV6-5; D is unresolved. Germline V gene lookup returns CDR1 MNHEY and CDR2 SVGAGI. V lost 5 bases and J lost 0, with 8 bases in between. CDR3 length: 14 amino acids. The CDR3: CASSPQISGNTIYF. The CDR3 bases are TGTGCCAGCAGTCCACAGATCTCTGGAAACACCATATATTTT.

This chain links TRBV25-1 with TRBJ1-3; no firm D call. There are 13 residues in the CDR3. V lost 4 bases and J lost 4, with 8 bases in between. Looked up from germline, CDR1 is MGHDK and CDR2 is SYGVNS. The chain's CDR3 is CASSGGMGNTIYF. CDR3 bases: TGTGCCAGCAGTGGCGGAATGGGAAACACCATATATTTT. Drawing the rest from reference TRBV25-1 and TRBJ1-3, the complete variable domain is EADIYQTPRYLVIGTGKKITLECSQTMGHDKMYWYQQDPGMELHLIHYSYGVNSTEKGDLSSESTVSRIRTEHFPLTLESARPSHTSQYLCASSGGMGNTIYFGEGSWLTVV.

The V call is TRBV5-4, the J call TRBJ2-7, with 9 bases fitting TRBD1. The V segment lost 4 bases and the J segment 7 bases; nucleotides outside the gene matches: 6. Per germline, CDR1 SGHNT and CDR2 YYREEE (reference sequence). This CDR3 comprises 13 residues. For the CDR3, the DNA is TGTGCCAGCAGCCTTACAGGGGGCCCAGAGCAGTACTTC. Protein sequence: CASSLTGGPEQYF. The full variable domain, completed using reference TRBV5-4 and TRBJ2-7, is ETGVTQSPTHLIKTRGQQVTLRCSSQSGHNTVSWYQQALGQGPQFIFQYYREEENGRGNFPPRFSGLQFPNYSSELNVNALELDDSALYLCASSLTGGPEQYFGPGTRLTVT.

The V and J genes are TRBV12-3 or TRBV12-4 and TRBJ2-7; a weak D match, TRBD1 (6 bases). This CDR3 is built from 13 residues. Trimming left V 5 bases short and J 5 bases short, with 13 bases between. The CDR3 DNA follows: TGTGCCAGCAGTGGACAGTCGGCCCACGAGCAGTACTTC. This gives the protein CASSGQSAHEQYF.

The DNA for the CDR3 is TGCAGTGCTAGAAGCGGGGCTGAAGCTTTCTTT. It specifies CSARSGAEAFF. V gene TRBV20-1 combines with J gene TRBJ1-1, with D uncertain. Between the trimmed V and J ends, which lost 2 bases and 6 bases, there was a span of 7 bases. The CDR3 totals 11 residues. The germline V gene encodes CDR1 DFQATT and CDR2 SNEGSKA (reference sequence).

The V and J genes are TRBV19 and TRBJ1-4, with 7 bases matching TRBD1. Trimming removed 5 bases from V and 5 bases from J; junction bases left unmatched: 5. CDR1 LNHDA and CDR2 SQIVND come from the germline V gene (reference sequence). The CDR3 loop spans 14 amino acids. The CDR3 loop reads CASSPTGPNEKLFF. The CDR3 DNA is TGTGCCAGTAGTCCGACAGGGCCCAATGAAAAACTGTTTTTT.

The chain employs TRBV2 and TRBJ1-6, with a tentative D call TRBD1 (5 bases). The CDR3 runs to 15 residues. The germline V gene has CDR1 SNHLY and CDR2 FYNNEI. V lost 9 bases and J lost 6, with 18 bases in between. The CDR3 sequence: CARGVRGRSNSPLHF. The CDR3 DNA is TGTGCCAGAGGCGTTCGGGGGAGGAGTAATTCACCCCTCCACTTT.

The CDR3 sequence is CASSETLHGYTF. Here the CDR3 DNA reads TGTGCCAGCAGTGAAACTCTTCATGGCTACACCTTC. The chain carries TRBV25-1 and TRBJ1-2; D is unclear. Trimming removed 2 bases at V and 6 bases at J, with 7 bases between. The CDR3 sequence is 12 residues long. From germline, CDR1 is MGHDK and CDR2 SYGVNS.

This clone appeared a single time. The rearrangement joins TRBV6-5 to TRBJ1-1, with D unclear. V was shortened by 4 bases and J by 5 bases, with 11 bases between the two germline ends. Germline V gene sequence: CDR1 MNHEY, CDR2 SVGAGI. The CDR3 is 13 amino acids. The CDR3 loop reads CASSSAGRTEAFF. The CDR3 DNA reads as TGTGCCAGCAGTTCCGCAGGTCGGACTGAAGCTTTCTTT.

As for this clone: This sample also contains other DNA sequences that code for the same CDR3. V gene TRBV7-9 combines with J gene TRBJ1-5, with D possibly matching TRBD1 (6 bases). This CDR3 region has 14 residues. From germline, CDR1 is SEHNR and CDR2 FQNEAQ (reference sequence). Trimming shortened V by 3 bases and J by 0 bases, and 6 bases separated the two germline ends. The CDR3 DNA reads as TGTGCCAGCAGCTTGGACAGTAGCAATCAGCCCCAGCATTTT. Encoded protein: CASSLDSSNQPQHF.

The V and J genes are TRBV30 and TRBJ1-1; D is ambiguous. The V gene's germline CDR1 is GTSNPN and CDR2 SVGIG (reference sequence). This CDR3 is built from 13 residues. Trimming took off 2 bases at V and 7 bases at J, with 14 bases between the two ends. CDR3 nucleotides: TGTGCCTGGAGTCAAGGAGGAGGGCTTGAAGCTTTCTTT. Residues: CAWSQGGGLEAFF.

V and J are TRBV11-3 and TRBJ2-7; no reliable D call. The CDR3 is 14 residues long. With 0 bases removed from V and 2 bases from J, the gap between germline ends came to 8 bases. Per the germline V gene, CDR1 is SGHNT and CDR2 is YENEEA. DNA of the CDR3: TGTGCCAGCAGCTTAGACGGCGGAACCTACGAGCAGTACTTC. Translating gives CASSLDGGTYEQYF.